This T cell receptor beta chain was identified in a study of vaccination and CD4 T cells after COVID-19 (dated by TCRdb to the early 2020s). Notes on the research overall: Convalescent patients had a positive SARS-CoV-2 result on nasal swab PCR, and of these patients, several had mild disease and one had severe disease. Six males and four females were included in the convalescent cohort, with two Hispanic individuals, seven Caucasians, two Asians and one multiracial person represented. Participants got two doses of the Pfizer-BioNTech BNT162b2 vaccine (n=8) or two doses of the Moderna mRNA-1273 vaccine (n=2). Post-COVID blood samples from convalescent patients were collected a median of roughly 100 days after diagnosis, with a range of 35 to 161 days. Post-vaccine blood samples were collected a median of about 69 days after the second vaccine dose, ranging from about 12 to 250 days. Three convalescent patients gave samples both early after vaccination (day 14) and late after vaccination (days 161 to 241). For stimulating the cultures, overlapping spike peptide pools were used, derived from SARS-CoV-2 as well as from the common cold coronaviruses HCoV-NL63, HCoV-OC43 and HCoV-229E. In control cultures, a CEFX viral epitope pool was used as positive control, an HIV-1 Nef peptide pool was used as negative control, or no peptide was added. In under twelve COVID-19 convalescent patients and a few infection-naive healthy vaccine recipients, researchers compared the spike-specific CD4+ TCR repertoire from before mRNA vaccination with the repertoire from after. General conclusions and limits of the study: Among the post-vaccine SARS-CoV-2-reactive clones in convalescent patients, a median 86.3% showed up only after vaccination, which suggests vaccine-specific priming. The study included relatively few convalescent patients and did not analyze early timepoints after natural infection. The median number of SARS-CoV-2-reactive clonotypes rose from roughly 20 after infection to 35 to 45 after vaccination, but the change was not significant. Of the vaccine-specific clones found in convalescent patients, nearly all (304 of 307) were mono-reactive for SARS-CoV-2 spike instead of being cross-reactive with common cold coronaviruses.

From a lookup of the germline V gene (reference sequence), CDR1 and CDR2 are MNHEY and SMNVEV. The CDR3 holds 15 amino acids from the cysteine to the phenylalanine. Kept here is only the CDR3 DNA, which spans 45 bases and is read in frame from base 1. V loses 3 bases, J loses 0 bases, and the germline ends lie 10 bases apart. The method behind the library was PCR. TCR sequencing of DNA from cultured CD4+ T cells used the Oncomine TCR Beta short-read assay at the Johns Hopkins FTIC core. The QIAamp micro DNA kit was used to extract genomic DNA from the cultured CD4+ T cells. Oncomine TCR Beta libraries from cultured CD4+ T cells were pooled with unique dual indexes and sequenced on an Illumina iSeq 100. As for the original processing: Non-productive sequences were filtered out, and CDR3s that did not start with C, did not end with F or W, or were shorter than 7 amino acids were discarded. The MANAFEST web application identified antigen-specific clonotypes by comparing peptide-stimulated wells against reference wells and other culture wells. An FDR below 0.05, an odds ratio above 5, and a productive frequency above 0.1% in at least two of three replicate wells were required for clones to be considered positive. A clonotype was classed as cross-reactive if the clonotype showed significant expansion both in SARS-CoV-2 spike wells and in at least one common cold coronavirus spike condition. CDR3 homology was assessed with Levenshtein distances (stringdist) and unrooted phylogenetic trees (ape) in R version 3.6.1. The public sequencing data were trimmed at Q25 with fastp and processed into clonotypes with MiXCR by TCRdb, which kept only in-frame beta chains. Identical CDR3 proteins give one entry, which carries the most common genes and DNA. In this record, the V and J calls reflect TCRdb's handling and not the investigators' own analysis. The sample table holds approximately 24,000 distinct CDR3 sequences, of which around 42% were seen once. The ten largest clones take up roughly 4% of the sample.

What this sample's time point label stands for: late sampling 161 to 241 days after vaccination in three convalescent patients. This specimen's treatment or condition label, interpreted: approximately nine-day PBMC culture with coronavirus spike peptide pools or control peptides (ViraFEST assay). The ViraFEST assay, used in the study, expanded antigen-specific T cells with peptide pools and then identified the expanded clonotypes through TCR sequencing. The convalescent patients' positive SARS-CoV-2 PCR tests were from March to December 2020, which was before the Alpha, Beta and Delta variants emerged in the United States. Each well held two million PBMCs cultured with approximately 9.2 ug/ml peptide pools in IMDM containing around 5% human AB serum and roughly 9.3 IU/ml IL-2. Half of the culture medium was replaced with fresh IL-2-containing medium on days 3 and 7. After around 11 days of culture, CD4+ T cells were isolated by negative selection with the EasySep CD4+ T cell isolation kit. Ficoll-Paque Plus gradient centrifugation was used to isolate PBMCs from whole blood, and the isolated PBMCs were then either used fresh or cryopreserved at -140C. Culture conditions were generally each tested in triplicate wells.

This clonotype showed up just a few times. It has no known antigen specificity. No base quality values were provided; no much bigger clone lies one nucleotide off. The sample in question was CD4+ T cells from blood, cultured in vitro, obtained about 7 months after SARS-CoV-2 vaccination. Here the chain combines TRBV27 and TRBJ2-3, with TRBD2 as a weak D call on 5 bases. The receptor was derived from a human donor who had recovered from COVID-19. The CDR3 reads as follows: CASSFNGISTDTQYF. The DNA reads TGTGCCAGCAGTTTCAACGGGATTAGCACAGATACGCAGTATTTT.